The clone carrying this T cell receptor beta chain turned up a few times. CDR1 and CDR2 from the germline V gene are MNHGY and SVAAGI. CDR3 length: 15 amino acids. J lost 5 bases, V lost 2 bases, and 6 bases had no gene match. cDNA synthesis used the whole RNA isolate, giving expressed TCRB sequences. Only in-frame clones appear in the TCRdb table, and some are missing; sequencing was by immunoSEQ multiplex PCR. The profile shows some 140,000 clones, about 9.2% of them singletons. This sample stems from a study of beta chain features in type 1 diabetes. The chain links TRBV6-9 to TRBJ2-1, with 7 bases aligning to TRBD2. The sequenced material came from central memory CD4+ T cells from blood. The TCR originated in a man younger than 35 in good health. CDR3 loop: CASSYRGRAHNEQFF. In DNA form, the CDR3 reads TGTGCCAGCAGTTATCGGGGGAGGGCGCACAATGAGCAGTTCTTC.